A selection of T cell receptor beta chains follows, all from one sample in a study of blood T cell repertoires in COVID-19. The protocol was immunoSEQ multiplex PCR, while the TCRdb copy is restricted to in-frame clones and leaves out a portion. The sample holds under 250,000 clones, 75% to 90% seen once. Source material: peripheral blood. The receptors come from a man in his sixties who had recovered from COVID-19. Each CDR3 is given with its conserved first and last residue. The order of the fields is D gene, J gene, V gene, clone size, CDR3 protein, CDR3 DNA. D genes are given only for firm matches. Clone size is not always given. Where it is, it says once, few, many or a class for expanded clones.

D gene: TRBD1
J gene: TRBJ2-7
V gene: TRBV12-3/TRBV12-4
clone size: -
CDR3 protein: CASNRDRTEQYF
CDR3 DNA: TGTGCCAGCAATAGGGACAGGACCGAGCAGTACTTC

D gene: -
J gene: TRBJ1-1
V gene: TRBV28
clone size: once
CDR3 protein: CASKVGAGTEAFF
CDR3 DNA: TGTGCCAGCAAGGTGGGGGCAGGGACTGAAGCTTTCTTT

D gene: TRBD2
J gene: TRBJ2-1
V gene: TRBV10-3
clone size: -
CDR3 protein: CAIGRSGSEQFF
CDR3 DNA: TGTGCCATCGGACGTAGCGGGAGTGAGCAGTTCTTC

D gene: TRBD2
J gene: TRBJ2-5
V gene: TRBV19
clone size: -
CDR3 protein: CASSMGGLAKETQYF
CDR3 DNA: TGTGCCAGTAGTATGGGGGGACTAGCAAAAGAGACCCAGTACTTC

D gene: -
J gene: TRBJ2-3
V gene: TRBV19
clone size: -
CDR3 protein: CASSQAFPTDTQYF
CDR3 DNA: TGTGCCAGTAGTCAGGCCTTCCCCACAGATACGCAGTATTTT

D gene: -
J gene: TRBJ2-7
V gene: TRBV7-9
clone size: -
CDR3 protein: CASSRQLSSYEQYF
CDR3 DNA: TGTGCCAGCAGCCGACAGCTTAGCTCCTACGAGCAGTACTTC

D gene: TRBD2
J gene: TRBJ2-1
V gene: TRBV19
clone size: -
CDR3 protein: CASSIPGLANEQFF
CDR3 DNA: TGTGCCAGTAGTATACCGGGACTAGCGAATGAGCAGTTCTTC

D gene: TRBD1
J gene: TRBJ1-2
V gene: TRBV28
clone size: -
CDR3 protein: CASRKQKGQGVRGYTF
CDR3 DNA: TGTGCCAGCAGGAAACAAAAGGGACAGGGGGTCCGTGGCTACACCTTC

D gene: -
J gene: TRBJ2-2
V gene: TRBV4-3
clone size: -
CDR3 protein: CASAPGTTTNTGELFF
CDR3 DNA: TGCGCCAGCGCCCCCGGGACAACTACGAACACCGGGGAGCTGTTTTTT

D gene: -
J gene: TRBJ1-6
V gene: TRBV5-8
clone size: -
CDR3 protein: CASSPRVRKPLHF
CDR3 DNA: TGTGCCAGCAGCCCCAGGGTCCGTAAACCCCTCCACTTT

D gene: -
J gene: TRBJ1-5
V gene: TRBV19
clone size: many
CDR3 protein: CASRARWDSNQPQHF
CDR3 DNA: TGTGCCAGTCGCGCGAGGTGGGACTCAAATCAGCCCCAGCATTTT

D gene: TRBD1
J gene: TRBJ1-2
V gene: TRBV3-1/TRBV3-2
clone size: -
CDR3 protein: CASSQGGQGMAYGYTF
CDR3 DNA: TGTGCCAGCAGCCAGGGAGGACAGGGCATGGCCTATGGCTACACCTTC

D gene: TRBD1
J gene: TRBJ1-2
V gene: TRBV19
clone size: -
CDR3 protein: CASSIRTGPSHGYTF
CDR3 DNA: TGTGCCAGTAGTATACGGACAGGGCCCTCTCATGGCTACACCTTC

D gene: -
J gene: TRBJ1-2
V gene: TRBV20-1
clone size: -
CDR3 protein: CSAMLAYGYTF
CDR3 DNA: TGCAGTGCTATGTTGGCTTATGGCTACACCTTC

D gene: -
J gene: TRBJ2-7
V gene: TRBV21-1
clone size: -
CDR3 protein: CASSETSGRSNEQYF
CDR3 DNA: TGTGCCAGCAGCGAGACTAGCGGGAGATCGAACGAGCAGTACTTC

D gene: -
J gene: TRBJ1-2
V gene: TRBV5-1
clone size: -
CDR3 protein: CASSLETNNYGYTF
CDR3 DNA: TGCGCCAGCAGCCTGGAGACAAATAACTATGGCTACACCTTC

D gene: TRBD1
J gene: TRBJ2-7
V gene: TRBV6-5
clone size: -
CDR3 protein: CASSYSIDRGGEQYF
CDR3 DNA: TGTGCCAGCAGTTACTCGATAGACAGGGGTGGCGAGCAGTACTTC

D gene: -
J gene: TRBJ1-1
V gene: TRBV5-1
clone size: -
CDR3 protein: CASSFLTVNTEAFF
CDR3 DNA: TGCGCCAGCAGCTTCCTTACAGTTAACACTGAAGCTTTCTTT

D gene: TRBD1
J gene: TRBJ1-2
V gene: TRBV3-1/TRBV3-2
clone size: -
CDR3 protein: CASSPAGTDYGYTF
CDR3 DNA: TGTGCCAGCAGCCCCGCCGGGACAGACTATGGCTACACCTTC

D gene: TRBD1
J gene: TRBJ2-7
V gene: TRBV19
clone size: -
CDR3 protein: CASRPDRGKNEQYF
CDR3 DNA: TGTGCCAGTAGACCAGACAGGGGGAAAAACGAGCAGTACTTC

D gene: TRBD1
J gene: TRBJ2-3
V gene: TRBV9
clone size: -
CDR3 protein: CASSVGGGTGSTDTQYF
CDR3 DNA: TGTGCCAGCAGCGTAGGGGGTGGGACAGGTAGCACAGATACGCAGTATTTT

D gene: TRBD2
J gene: TRBJ2-2
V gene: TRBV10-3
clone size: -
CDR3 protein: CAISPGLVKGELFF
CDR3 DNA: TGTGCCATCAGCCCGGGACTAGTAAAGGGGGAGCTGTTTTTT

D gene: TRBD1
J gene: TRBJ1-2
V gene: TRBV9
clone size: -
CDR3 protein: CASSVGQGLGGYTF
CDR3 DNA: TGTGCCAGCAGCGTCGGACAGGGCTTGGGAGGCTACACCTTC

D gene: -
J gene: TRBJ1-2
V gene: TRBV30
clone size: -
CDR3 protein: CAWSPTPANYGYTF
CDR3 DNA: TGTGCCTGGAGTCCGACACCAGCTAACTATGGCTACACCTTC